The source of this T cell receptor (beta chain) is a study of blood T cells in healthy people across ages. Germline CDR1 is SNHLY and CDR2 is FYNNEI. The V and J ends lost 4 bases and 2 bases, in that order; junction bases with no gene match: 5. This CDR3 spans 15 amino acids. Isolation of PBMCs gave at least 6.5 million cells per sample. Using a J-beta primer mix together with a sample-barcoded 5' primer, a second PCR was run for roughly 7 to 11 cycles. The authors tagged each cDNA molecule using a template-switch adaptor with 12 random nucleotides. Via MiXCR, TCRdb re-called the 5' RACE reads, giving one row per CDR3 protein. The sample holds approximately 700,000 distinct CDR3 sequences; about 30% are singletons and the top ten take roughly 15%. In this sample, this clonotype turned up many times.

Material for sequencing was blood. The chain is built from TRBV2 and TRBJ2-1; 7 nucleotides line up with TRBD2. This receptor was identified in a woman of 80 years or more in good health. In nucleotides, the CDR3 is TGTGCCAGCAGTGGTAGCGGGCGTCCCTACAATGAGCAGTTCTTC. Translation gives CASSGSGRPYNEQFF.